Following are 8 T cell receptor beta chains from one sample sequenced in a study of blood T cells in healthy people across ages (dated by TCRdb to between 2014 and 2016). Libraries were prepared through 5' RACE. The sample was run on an Illumina HiSeq 2500. The second PCR ran for roughly 7 to 11 cycles and used a J-beta primer mix along with a sample-barcoded 5' primer. The raw public data were reprocessed by TCRdb itself: fastp quality trimming at Q25, MiXCR clonotype calling, in-frame beta chains only. Rows are combined by CDR3 protein, so each entry shows the most common genes and DNA. This sample lists roughly 1,800,000 distinct CDR3 sequences; about 50% were detected once. Over 2% of the sample is in the top ten clones. Sequencing used blood. All receptors derive from a woman between 40 and 50 years old in good health.

This clonotype was recorded a few times. V is TRBV7-2 and J is TRBJ2-3; D might be TRBD2 (6 bases). This CDR3 is built from 19 residues. The germline V gene encodes CDR1 SGHTA and CDR2 FQGNSA. Trimming removed 2 bases at V and 2 bases at J, with 23 bases between. The chain's CDR3 is CASSLKVPGSGVYTDTQYF. DNA of the CDR3: TGTGCCAGCAGCTTAAAAGTCCCCGGCTCGGGGGTGTACACAGATACGCAGTATTTT.

This clonotype has just a few counts. The chain employs TRBV20-1 and TRBJ1-6, with D hard to call. CDR1 is DFQATT and CDR2 is SNEGSKA in the germline V gene (reference sequence). V lost 5 bases, J lost 15 bases, and 14 bases lay in between. The CDR3 extends over 11 amino acids. The CDR3 is CSAQNPSDLHF. DNA of the CDR3: TGCAGTGCTCAGAACCCTTCGGACCTCCACTTT.

The genes are TRBV18 and TRBJ1-4, with D possibly being TRBD1 (6 bases). The CDR3 covers 15 residues. Between the trimmed V and J ends, which lost 5 bases and 3 bases, there was a span of 13 bases. The germline V gene encodes CDR1 KGHSH and CDR2 LQKENI. The CDR3 coding sequence is TGTGCCAGCTCATCCGAGGGGGGTGCTAATGAAAAACTGTTTTTT. This encodes CASSSEGGANEKLFF.

V is TRBV5-6 and J is TRBJ2-7; 7 bases align to TRBD1. The germline gives CDR1 SGHDT, CDR2 YYEEEE. V lost 0 bases to trimming and J lost 4 bases; unmatched junction nucleotides: 7. CDR3 length: 15 residues. Here the CDR3 DNA reads TGTGCCAGCAGCTTGGAAGGGGGCAATCCGTACGAGCAGTACTTC. Its protein is CASSLEGGNPYEQYF. Drawing the rest from reference TRBV5-6 and TRBJ2-7, the complete variable domain is DAGVTQSPTHLIKTRGQQVTLRCSPKSGHDTVSWYQQALGQGPQFIFQYYEEEERQRGNFPDRFSGHQFPNYSSELNVNALLLGDSALYLCASSLEGGNPYEQYFGPGTRLTVT.

The chain recombines TRBV28 with TRBJ1-2, with 7 bases matching TRBD1. Germline V gene lookup returns CDR1 MDHEN and CDR2 SYDVKM. V lost 3 bases to trimming and J lost 8 bases; unmatched junction nucleotides: 12. CDR3 length equals 15 residues. CDR3 loop: CASSLGTVPFWGYTF. The CDR3 DNA reads TGTGCCAGCAGTTTGGGGACAGTGCCTTTTTGGGGCTACACCTTC.

The V call is TRBV28, the J call TRBJ2-7, with a weak D call TRBD2 (6 bases). The J call may be mistaken, given a closer DNA end match to TRBJ2-5. The CDR3 extends over 14 amino acids. In germline, CDR1 is MDHEN, CDR2 SYDVKM. For the CDR3, the DNA is TGTGCCAGCAGTCGACTAGGCCTGAAAGAGACCCAGTACTTC. Its protein product is CASSRLGLKETQYF.

The rearrangement links TRBV29-1 to TRBJ2-3, with a tentative D call TRBD2 (5 bases). Germline CDR1 reads SQVTM; CDR2 reads ANQGSEA. Between the trimmed V and J ends, which lost 8 bases and 4 bases, there was a span of 10 bases. The CDR3 loop spans 11 amino acids. Here the CDR3 reads CSLQRADTQYF. In DNA form, the CDR3 reads TGCAGCCTCCAGAGGGCAGATACGCAGTATTTT.

This clonotype was seen once. CDR3 residues: CASSLPGHDPGYTF. In DNA, the CDR3 is TGTGCCAGCAGCCTGCCCGGACATGACCCTGGCTACACCTTC. This chain joins TRBV5-4 and TRBJ1-2; D possibly corresponds to TRBD1 (5 bases). V lost 4 bases, J lost 7 bases, and 17 bases lay in between. CDR3 length: 14 amino acids. CDR1 SGHNT and CDR2 YYREEE come from the germline V gene (reference sequence).